The clone carrying this T cell receptor beta chain was counted ten times or more. Its matching antigen is unknown. The data derive from a study of Graves' ophthalmopathy and Graves' hyperthyroidism. Study-wide points: Blood repertoires reportedly contained most expanded thyroid clonotypes above 0.001 frequency. Cross-validated, the 13-signature model showed 87.88%/81.08% sensitivity/specificity, and 80%/75% in the test set.

TCR beta CDR3 amplification used RNA transcripts. In the first round, RT-PCR was carried out with HTBI primers, and a multiplex PCR formed the second round. Each CDR3 protein is one row after TCRdb ran MiXCR on the multiplex PCR reads. Of hundreds of thousands of distinct CDR3 sequences in the sample, 20% to 25% are singletons; the top ten hold more than 5.5%. A diagnosis was made from clinical symptoms together with serum thyroxine, TRAb, thyroid ultrasound and orbital computed tomography. A volume of approximately 10 ml of fresh peripheral blood supplied the PBMCs. The source material was peripheral blood. The TCR comes from a woman between 18 and 29 years old with stable Graves' hyperthyroidism. Some clones in this sample may be carry-over from other donors' samples.

The CDR3 DNA follows: TGTGCCAGCAGTTACGCCCAGGGTAGCGGCACCTACGAGCAGTACTTC. This encodes CASSYAQGSGTYEQYF. The V gene is TRBV6-5, the J gene TRBJ2-7; perhaps TRBD2 as D (6 bases). Trimming removed 2 bases at V and 2 bases at J, with 16 bases between. Germline V gene data show CDR1 as MNHEY and CDR2 as SVGAGI. The CDR3 sequence is 16 residues long.